One sample yielded the 3 T cell receptor beta chains listed below, sequenced in a study of T-cell memory formation after mild COVID-19. TCRdb reprocessed the 5' RACE reads with MiXCR, giving one entry per CDR3 protein. The sample lists around 300,000 distinct CDR3 sequences, around 17% seen once, with more than 20% in the top ten. The specimen was PBMCs or a T cell subset sorted from them (not recorded which). These receptors were collected from a man aged 18 to 30 who had mild COVID-19 (a few samples of this study predate the infection). Cell type and time point are not known.

This clonotype was detected only a few times. The rearrangement links TRBV5-1 to TRBJ1-5; 9 positions match TRBD1. The CDR3 extends over 15 amino acids. The V and J ends lost 6 bases and 6 bases, in that order; junction bases with no gene match: 10. Germline CDR1 reads SGHRS; CDR2 reads YFSETQ. CDR3 amino acids: CASKKVPTGGQPQHF. Written as DNA, the CDR3 is TGCGCCAGCAAAAAAGTCCCGACAGGGGGTCAGCCCCAGCATTTT. Full variable domain (rest looked up from reference TRBV5-1 and TRBJ1-5): KAGVTQTPRYLIKTRGQQVTLSCSPISGHRSVSWYQQTPGQGLQFLFEYFSETQRNKGNFPGRFSGRQFSNSRSEMNVSTLELGDSALYLCASKKVPTGGQPQHFGDGTRLSIL.

The chain combines TRBV27 with TRBJ1-2, with a tentative D call TRBD1 (6 bases). The V gene lost 7 bases and the J gene lost 4 bases, with 16 bases spanning the gap. The CDR3 is made up of 14 amino acids. CDR1 is MNHEY, CDR2 SMNVEV, per germline (reference sequence). CDR3 loop: CASKRTDRAYGYTF. Here the CDR3 DNA reads TGTGCCAGCAAACGGACAGATCGGGCCTATGGCTACACCTTC.

The V and J genes are TRBV29-1 and TRBJ2-2; no definite D call. The CDR3 contains 13 residues. Germline loops: CDR1 SQVTM, CDR2 ANQGSEA. The V end lost 4 bases, the J end lost 1 base, and 7 bases lay between the germline ends. CDR3 loop: CSVVGLNTGELFF. CDR3 coding DNA: TGCAGCGTTGTTGGGTTGAACACCGGGGAGCTGTTTTTT.